A single sample is the source of the 12 T cell receptor beta chains below, sequenced in a study of CD8+ T cells in alopecia areata. RNA was extracted and reverse transcribed into cDNA as the sequencing template. Sequencing was performed with immunoSEQ multiplex PCR; in TCRdb, only in-frame clones are kept and a portion is missing. This repertoire shows approximately 280,000 clones, nearly 60% found once; its top ten account for less than 2%. Noted treatment: oral pan-JAK inhibitor, 5-10 mg twice daily. The sequencing here drew on CD4+ T cells sorted from blood, taken at week 24, from a patient treated with tofacitinib. These receptors all stem from a human donor with alopecia areata.

This clone was seen more than once but under ten times. J is TRBJ1-1 and V is TRBV7-9; no reliable D call. The V end was cut by 6 bases, the J end by 4 bases, with 9 bases between. CDR3 length: 12 amino acids. CDR1 and CDR2 from the germline V gene are SEHNR and FQNEAQ (reference sequence). CDR3 sequence reads: CASRLQATEAFF. The CDR3 coding sequence is TGTGCCAGCAGACTCCAGGCCACTGAAGCTTTCTTT.

The chain uses TRBV30 and TRBJ1-4; no firm D call. Germline V gene sequence: CDR1 GTSNPN, CDR2 SVGIG (reference sequence). Between the trimmed V and J ends, which lost 3 bases and 10 bases, there was a span of 12 bases. This CDR3 comprises 12 residues. CDR3 in amino acids: CAWSLELGKLFF. The CDR3 nucleotides read TGTGCCTGGAGCCTGGAACTTGGAAAACTGTTTTTT.

Only one count was recorded for this clone. V gene TRBV7-8 combines with J gene TRBJ2-7; unclear D gene. CDR3 length: 14 amino acids. Germline V gene lookup returns CDR1 SGHVS and CDR2 FQNEAQ. The V gene lost 5 bases and the J gene lost 6 bases, with 17 bases spanning the gap. The CDR3 loop is CASSRIVPRTEQYF. CDR3 nucleotides: TGTGCCAGCAGCCGCATTGTCCCACGGACCGAGCAGTACTTC.

This clone was counted between two and nine times. This chain uses TRBV4-3 with TRBJ2-3, with unresolved D. This CDR3 contains 13 residues. From germline, CDR1 is LGHNA and CDR2 YSLEER. Between the trimmed V and J ends, which lost 2 bases and 4 bases, there was a span of 7 bases. CDR3 residues: CASSQLTPDTQYF. The CDR3 DNA is TGCGCCAGCAGCCAACTTACTCCAGATACGCAGTATTTT.

The gene calls are TRBV30 and TRBJ2-7; TRBD1 aligns across 7 bases. The CDR3 consists of 14 residues. Germline loops: CDR1 GTSNPN, CDR2 SVGIG (reference sequence). The ends lost 2 bases at V and 0 bases at J; junction bases unmatched: 4. The CDR3 bases are TGTGCCTGGAGTATGACAGGGAGCTCCTACGAGCAGTACTTC. Translation: CAWSMTGSSYEQYF. Full variable domain (outside the CDR3, taken from reference TRBV30 and TRBJ2-7): SQTIHQWPATLVQPVGSPLSLECTVEGTSNPNLYWYRQAAGRGLQLLFYSVGIGQISSEVPQNLSASRPQDRQFILSSKKLLLSDSGFYLCAWSMTGSSYEQYFGPGTRLTVT.

V gene TRBV5-6 combines with J gene TRBJ2-5, with TRBD1 matching over 9 bases. The CDR3 extends over 15 amino acids. V gave up 5 bases and J gave up 5 bases; unmatched junction bases: 10. The germline gives CDR1 SGHDT, CDR2 YYEEEE. The CDR3 DNA follows: TGTGCCAGCAGGAGGAGAAGGACAGGGGCCGAGACCCAGTACTTC. It yields the protein CASRRRRTGAETQYF.

This clone was detected a few times. The rearrangement joins TRBV7-9 to TRBJ2-4; D remains ambiguous. Trimming pared 0 bases from V and 8 bases from J, leaving 11 bases between. CDR1 and CDR2 (germline): SEHNR, FQNEAQ (reference sequence). CDR3 length: 14 residues. CDR3 coding DNA: TGTGCCAGCAGCTTAGCGCTCCGGAGAGACATTCAGTACTTC. Translated, it gives CASSLALRRDIQYF.

The chain recombines TRBV29-1 with TRBJ2-2; possible D gene TRBD1, 5 bases. The V and J ends lost 2 bases and 4 bases respectively, with 14 bases between them. The CDR3 is made up of 15 amino acids. Germline V lookup: CDR1 SQVTM, CDR2 ANQGSEA. The CDR3 reads CSVEYPGRRTGELFF. The CDR3 DNA is TGCAGCGTTGAATACCCAGGGCGGCGCACCGGGGAGCTGTTTTTT.

J is TRBJ1-1 and V is TRBV6-1, with unresolved D. V was trimmed by 6 bases and J by 0 bases, leaving 8 bases between them. This CDR3 spans 13 amino acids. The germline CDR1 and CDR2 sequences are MNHNS and SASEGT. Here the CDR3 reads CASSKGLNTEAFF. In DNA, the CDR3 is TGTGCCAGCAGCAAGGGCTTGAACACTGAAGCTTTCTTT.

This clone was recorded a few times. In the same sample, other DNA sequences code for this CDR3. The chain joins TRBV19 to TRBJ2-7, with 7 bases that match TRBD1. This CDR3 has 14 residues. Germline V gives CDR1 LNHDA, CDR2 SQIVND (reference sequence). J lost 4 bases, V lost 4 bases, and 7 bases had no gene match. CDR3 DNA sequence: TGTGCCAGTAGTACCGGACAGGATAGATACGAGCAGTACTTC. As protein: CASSTGQDRYEQYF.

The chain links TRBV4-1 to TRBJ2-6, with D perhaps matching TRBD1 (6 bases). In germline, CDR1 is MGHRA, CDR2 YSYEKL. CDR3 length equals 19 residues. V was trimmed by 0 bases and J by 0 bases, leaving 15 bases between them. The CDR3 spells CASSQDRGDRSSGANVLTF. The CDR3 nucleotides are TGCGCCAGCAGCCAAGATAGGGGAGACAGGTCCTCTGGGGCCAACGTCCTGACTTTC.

This clone was counted a few times. V gene TRBV19 combines with J gene TRBJ1-1; TRBD1 matches 8 bases. The J segment lost 1 base and the V segment lost 8 bases, leaving 12 bases of the junction unmatched. Germline CDR1 LNHDA, CDR2 SQIVND (reference sequence). The CDR3 loop spans 16 amino acids. Here the CDR3 reads CASAPLDRVGNTEAFF. The CDR3 bases are TGTGCCAGTGCTCCGTTGGACAGGGTGGGGAACACTGAAGCTTTCTTT.